This T cell receptor (beta chain) is from a study of Ad26.COV2.S vaccination and SARS-CoV-2 variants. Turning to the study itself: Donor participated within the Ad26.COV2.S arm of the COV1001 trial.

Trimming pared 8 bases from V and 4 bases from J, leaving 16 bases between. The CDR3 contains 13 residues. Germline CDR1 and CDR2: SGHKS and YYEKEE (reference sequence). Treatment defined: 15 to 20 received Ad26.COV2.S at low or high dose, single or two shots; roughly five received placebo; per-sample allocation not given. Day 63 after the first injection of vaccine or placebo was the sampling time. An 18-55-year-old adult in Boston served as donor. TCRdb's table, derived via immunoSEQ multiplex PCR, lists solely in-frame clones and lacks some. Among more than 400,000 clones listed, roughly 91% were seen once.

The source material was peripheral blood, sampled in a trial of Ad26.COV2.S vaccine versus placebo. The chain uses TRBV5-5 and TRBJ2-7, with D possibly TRBD1 on 6 matching bases. This clonotype was obtained from a person between 18 and 60 years old who received the Ad26.COV2.S COVID-19 vaccine or a placebo. The CDR3 DNA follows: TGTGCCAGGACGAGTCAGGGGAGATACGAGCAGTACTTC. Translated: CARTSQGRYEQYF.